A single sample gave rise to the 25 T cell receptor beta chains below, sequenced in a study of blood T cell repertoires in COVID-19. The protocol was immunoSEQ multiplex PCR, while the TCRdb copy is restricted to in-frame clones and leaves out a portion. The sample consists of 90,000 to 110,000 clones, roughly 85% of them appearing once. The specimen was peripheral blood. All receptors derive from a man aged 45-65 years with acute or convalescent COVID-19.

The rearrangement uses TRBV3-1 (or the pseudogene TRBV3-2) and TRBJ2-4; 8 positions agree with TRBD1. The V gene's germline CDR1 is LGHDT and CDR2 YNNKEL (reference sequence). CDR3 length: 18 amino acids. J gave up 0 bases and V 0 bases, and 7 bases lay outside the gene matches. The CDR3 loop is CASSQDAGQGIAKNIQYF. DNA of the CDR3: TGTGCCAGCAGCCAAGACGCAGGACAGGGCATAGCCAAAAACATTCAGTACTTC.

V and J are TRBV27 and TRBJ2-1; perhaps TRBD2 as D (5 bases). The V end was cut by 4 bases, the J end by 11 bases, with 18 bases between. The CDR3 contains 14 residues. Germline loops: CDR1 MNHEY, CDR2 SMNVEV (reference sequence). DNA of the CDR3: TGTGCCAGCAGTTCATCCCCTAGGAGCGGTCAGCAGTTCTTC. Its protein product is CASSSSPRSGQQFF.

Concerning this clone itself: One junction end does not reproduce the germline sequence, and a read error may be involved. This specimen includes other DNA sequences encoding the same CDR3. V gene TRBV25-1 combines with J gene TRBJ1-2, with TRBD1 identical over 7 bases. CDR1 and CDR2 (germline): MGHDK, SYGVNS. CDR3 length equals 12 residues. The DNA for the CDR3 is TGTGCCAGCAGTGAACTGAGACAGGGCCTCTCTTTC. This encodes CASSELRQGLSF.

This chain links TRBV10-3 with TRBJ2-7, with D possibly TRBD1 on 6 matching bases. CDR1 and CDR2 (germline): ENHRY, SYGVKD. The germline V and J ends were trimmed by 11 bases and 4 bases, with 18 bases remaining between them. This CDR3 is 13 amino acids long. CDR3 amino acids: CASTGTQNYEQYF. DNA for the CDR3: TGTGCCTCCACCGGGACACAGAATTACGAGCAGTACTTC.

This sequence joins TRBV5-8 and TRBJ1-1; D call uncertain. The germline V and J ends were trimmed by 0 bases and 4 bases, with 10 bases remaining between them. This CDR3 contains 14 residues. Germline values: CDR1 SGHTS, CDR2 YDEGEE. This chain's CDR3 is CASSLVPGGTEAFF. The CDR3 nucleotides are TGTGCCAGCAGCTTGGTCCCGGGAGGCACTGAAGCTTTCTTT.

The chain is built from TRBV7-8 and TRBJ2-7, with TRBD1 identical over 7 bases. Germline CDR1 is SGHVS and CDR2 is FQNEAQ. CDR3 length equals 17 residues. The V and J ends lost 2 bases and 3 bases, in that order; junction bases with no gene match: 13. CDR3 DNA sequence: TGTGCCAGCAGCTTAAGCCTTGCGACAGGGATCGTCTACGAGCAGTACTTC. Its protein is CASSLSLATGIVYEQYF.

The chain employs TRBV18 and TRBJ2-5, with D maybe TRBD1 (7 bases). The CDR3 runs 16 residues. The germline CDR1 and CDR2 sequences are KGHSH and LQKENI. The germline V and J ends were trimmed by 0 bases and 2 bases, with 13 bases remaining between them. The CDR3 DNA follows: TGTGCCAGCTCACCACCGCGACAGGGAGGTCAAGAGACCCAGTACTTC. Translation: CASSPPRQGGQETQYF. Supplemented by reference TRBV18 and TRBJ2-5, the full variable domain reads NAGVMQNPRHLVRRRGQEARLRCSPMKGHSHVYWYRQLPEEGLKFMVYLQKENIIDESGMPKERFSAEFPKEGPSILRIQQVVRGDSAAYFCASSPPRQGGQETQYFGPGTRLLVL.

The chain links TRBV6-2 or TRBV6-3 to TRBJ2-7, with a possible D match to TRBD2 (5 bases). V lost 4 bases to trimming and J lost 7 bases, with 14 bases between them. CDR3 size: 13 residues. Germline V gives CDR1 MNHEY, CDR2 SVGEGT. CDR3 protein: CASSSGLPGEQYF. In DNA form, the CDR3 reads TGTGCCAGCAGTTCGGGGTTGCCGGGGGAGCAGTACTTC.

The V gene is TRBV5-6, the J gene TRBJ2-5; D is perhaps TRBD2 (7 bases). With 0 bases removed from V and 5 bases from J, the gap between germline ends came to 20 bases. The CDR3 spans 17 residues. Looked up from germline, CDR1 is SGHDT and CDR2 is YYEEEE. In nucleotides, the CDR3 is TGTGCCAGCAGCTTGGGTGCTGAAGGGGGGGCGAGGGAGACCCAGTACTTC. This sequence encodes CASSLGAEGGARETQYF.

This clone was observed a few times. This CDR3 reads CASSPGQSSGNTIYF. Written as DNA, the CDR3 is TGTGCCAGCAGCCCGGGACAGAGCTCTGGAAACACCATATATTTT. This chain uses TRBV5-4 with TRBJ1-3, with 7 bases fitting TRBD1. V shed 4 bases, J shed 0 bases, and the junction held 4 bases outside the gene matches. The CDR3 sequence is 15 residues long. Germline assignment: CDR1 SGHNT and CDR2 YYREEE (reference sequence).

This chain connects TRBV5-1 to TRBJ2-1, with D perhaps matching TRBD2 (6 bases). V lost 4 bases to trimming and J lost 4 bases, with 12 bases between them. Germline V lookup: CDR1 SGHRS, CDR2 YFSETQ. The CDR3 is made up of 14 amino acids. The CDR3, as DNA: TGCGCCAGCAGCATGATAGCGGAGTACAATGAGCAGTTCTTC. Translated: CASSMIAEYNEQFF.

This chain links TRBV11-2 with TRBJ2-7, with TRBD2 matching 8 bases. Losses at the gene ends were 1 base for V and 2 bases for J; bases not matched to a gene: 10. The CDR3 is 17 residues long. Germline V gene lookup returns CDR1 SGHAT and CDR2 FQNNGV. The CDR3, as DNA: TGTGCCAGCAGCTTAGTCTGGGAGCGGGAGCTCCCCTACGAGCAGTACTTC. Translating gives CASSLVWERELPYEQYF.

This rearrangement joins TRBV5-1 to TRBJ2-5, with TRBD2 as a possible D gene (7 bases). V shed 0 bases and J shed 2 bases, with 14 bases lying between them. The CDR3 length is 16 residues. The germline V gene encodes CDR1 SGHRS and CDR2 YFSETQ. The CDR3 sequence is CASSLGGGAPQETQYF. In DNA, the CDR3 is TGCGCCAGCAGCTTGGGAGGGGGGGCCCCACAAGAGACCCAGTACTTC.

The J gene is TRBJ1-2, the V gene TRBV10-3; D is unresolved. Trimming shortened V by 0 bases and J by 2 bases, and 7 bases separated the two germline ends. The CDR3 totals 14 residues. Germline lookup yields CDR1 ENHRY and CDR2 SYGVKD. CDR3 sequence: CAISESSTNYGYTF. CDR3 nucleotides: TGTGCCATCAGTGAGTCTAGCACGAACTATGGCTACACCTTC.

This clone was detected a few times. The V call is TRBV18, the J call TRBJ1-2, with TRBD1 matching over 7 bases. CDR3 length equals 15 residues. Germline CDR1 and CDR2: KGHSH and LQKENI. Trimming cost V 3 bases and J 5 bases; bases outside gene matches: 9. The CDR3 sequence is CASSPVTIQGYGYTF. CDR3 coding DNA: TGTGCCAGCTCACCCGTTACCATACAGGGGTATGGCTACACCTTC.

The chain couples TRBV7-3 to TRBJ1-6; D not resolved. V was trimmed by 1 base and J by 10 bases, leaving 8 bases between them. Germline V lookup: CDR1 SGHTA, CDR2 FQGTGA. This CDR3 has 13 residues. CDR3 in amino acids: CASSLIPGSPLHF. CDR3 nucleotide sequence: TGTGCCAGCAGCTTAATCCCTGGCTCACCCCTCCACTTT.

Turning to this clone: Other DNA sequences in this specimen translate into the identical CDR3. The CDR3 protein is CASSPLTGTVNQPQHF. In DNA form, the CDR3 reads TGTGCCAGTAGTCCTTTGACCGGGACAGTCAATCAGCCCCAGCATTTT. The J gene is TRBJ1-5, the V gene TRBV19, with 7 bases fitting TRBD1. V lost 5 bases and J lost 3; bases outside the gene matches: 10. CDR1 and CDR2 from the germline V gene are LNHDA and SQIVND (reference sequence). The CDR3 extends over 16 amino acids.

V gene TRBV20-1 combines with J gene TRBJ2-7; 7 bases align to TRBD1. Trimming cost V 3 bases and J 2 bases; bases outside gene matches: 7. Germline loops: CDR1 DFQATT, CDR2 SNEGSKA (reference sequence). This CDR3 comprises 14 residues. The CDR3 reads CSASTGERPYEQYF. In DNA form, the CDR3 reads TGCAGTGCTAGTACAGGGGAACGACCCTACGAGCAGTACTTC.

The chain recombines TRBV4-1 with TRBJ2-7, with D possibly TRBD1 on 5 matching bases. CDR1 and CDR2 from the germline V gene are MGHRA and YSYEKL. V was clipped by 4 bases and J by 5 bases, with 12 bases between them. CDR3 length: 13 amino acids. The CDR3 reads CASSRTRANEQYF. As DNA, the CDR3 is TGCGCCAGCAGCCGGACAAGGGCGAACGAGCAGTACTTC.

This rearrangement joins TRBV7-2 to TRBJ2-1; the match to TRBD1 covers 7 bases. Trimming cost V 0 bases and J 0 bases; bases outside gene matches: 5. Germline CDR1 and CDR2: SGHTA and FQGNSA. This CDR3 is 17 amino acids long. The CDR3 coding sequence is TGTGCCAGCAGCTTAGCGCTGGACAGGAGCTCCTACAATGAGCAGTTCTTC. Its translation: CASSLALDRSSYNEQFF.

V and J are TRBV2 and TRBJ2-1; 7 bases agree with TRBD2. Germline V lookup: CDR1 SNHLY, CDR2 FYNNEI. V trimming: 1 base; J trimming: 4 bases; junction bases outside the gene matches: 7. This CDR3 region has 16 residues. CDR3 amino acids: CASSEGRASGYNEQFF. The CDR3 coding sequence is TGTGCCAGCAGTGAAGGAAGGGCTAGCGGATACAATGAGCAGTTCTTC.

J is TRBJ1-1 and V is TRBV24-1, with D hard to call. Germline CDR1 and CDR2: KGHDR and SFDVKD. V gave up 4 bases and J gave up 5 bases, with 7 bases separating them. CDR3 length: 12 amino acids. The CDR3 DNA follows: TGTGCCACCAGTGACCCGTCTACTGAAGCTTTCTTT. Translating it yields CATSDPSTEAFF.

The CDR3 loop is CATSRAWDTYEQYF. The CDR3 DNA reads as TGTGCCACCAGCAGAGCGTGGGACACCTACGAGCAGTACTTC. The V call is TRBV15, the J call TRBJ2-7; D may be TRBD1 (6 bases). Deletions cut 1 base from V and 2 bases from J, with 9 bases between. Germline loops: CDR1 LNHNV, CDR2 YYDKDF (reference sequence). The CDR3 has 14 amino acids.

The DNA for the CDR3 is TGTGCCAGCAGTGAGACAGGGTATGGGGAGCAGTACTTC. Translated, it gives CASSETGYGEQYF. The J gene is TRBJ2-7, the V gene TRBV6-1; 7 positions agree with TRBD1. The ends lost 3 bases at V and 7 bases at J; junction bases unmatched: 6. The germline gives CDR1 MNHNS, CDR2 SASEGT. The CDR3 runs to 13 residues.

V and J are TRBV6-4 and TRBJ1-5; 11 nucleotides line up with TRBD1. The CDR3 runs 16 residues. CDR1 and CDR2 from the germline V gene are MRHNA and SNTAGT. Losses at the gene ends were 7 bases for V and 0 bases for J; bases not matched to a gene: 5. The CDR3 DNA sequence: TGTGCCAGCACAGGACAGGGGGCGGGTAGCAATCAGCCCCAGCATTTT. It translates to CASTGQGAGSNQPQHF.